This T cell receptor beta chain originates from a study of Ad26.COV2.S vaccination and SARS-CoV-2 variants (dated by TCRdb to the early 2020s). Regarding the complete study: Donors in the vaccine arm were drawn from COV1001, a phase I-IIa trial of Ad26.COV2.S in healthy adults that was multicentre, randomized, double-blind and placebo-controlled. Ad26.COV2.S was administered intramuscularly at a dose of 5x10^10 or 1x10^11 viral particles, either as one shot or as two shots given 56 days apart. TCRbeta repertoire sequencing was used to assess the specificity and breadth of SARS-CoV-2-reactive T cell receptors after Ad26.COV2.S vaccination. The TCR-sequenced set comprised approximately 32 samples: approximately 19 Ad26.COV2.S vaccine recipients, 5 placebo recipients and 8 SARS-CoV-2 convalescent individuals. Trial participants were randomized into five groups of five, in which low-dose or high-dose Ad26.COV2.S was given once or twice, or placebo was given on both occasions. Throughout the experiments and outcome assessment, investigators stayed blinded to trial group allocation.

This clone appeared a single time. Its antigen has not been determined. There are no base qualities to consult, and no much larger clone falls within one base. Other DNA sequences in the same sample also yield this CDR3. The meaning of the sample's treatment or condition label: around 19 received Ad26.COV2.S at low or high dose, single or two shots; a few received placebo; per-sample allocation not given. Repertoires of vaccine and placebo recipients were sequenced from samples taken on day 63 after the first injection. Between 29 July and 7 August 2020, Cohort 1b enrolled 25 adults aged 18-55 years at one site in Boston, USA. Ad26.COV2.S was a replication-incompetent adenovirus type 26 vector expressing a prefusion-stabilized SARS-CoV-2 spike protein from the original Wuhan strain. The cysteine opens and the phenylalanine closes a CDR3 of 13 amino acids. The retained sequence is limited to the CDR3, 39 bases, with the frame set at the first base. Trimming takes 0 bases from V and 4 bases from J, and the germline ends sit 7 bases apart. Sequences GTSNPN (CDR1) and SVGIG (CDR2) are obtained from the germline V gene (reference sequence).

Points the paper makes about the study in general: It was noted by the authors that total T cell responses may have been underestimated by the TCR breadth and depth analyses. The study was not powered for comparison of responses between vaccine doses or regimens. Comparable non-spike TCR breadth was observed between vaccine and placebo recipients, consistent with only spike being contained in the vaccine. After vaccination, spike-specific CD8+ and CD4+ T cell responses were reported to show substantial breadth. Compared with placebo recipients, Ad26.COV2.S recipients showed higher spike-specific TCR breadth (P = 0.0014).

The immunoSEQ Assay was used to sequence TCRbeta CDR3 regions. After extraction, genomic DNA underwent amplification by bias-controlled multiplex PCR, followed by high-throughput sequencing. On the study's bioinformatics: To quantify the absolute abundance of each unique TCRbeta CDR3 region, sequences were collapsed and filtered. T cell fraction was estimated by normalization of TCRbeta template counts to usable DNA, with usable DNA being measured through amplification of reference genes present in all nucleated cells. Repertoire TCRs were annotated as SARS-CoV-2-specific when V gene, CDR3 amino acid sequence and J gene were exactly matched to a known reactive TCR set. The reference SARS-CoV-2 TCR set was derived from MIRA and filtered for enrichment in COVID-19-positive ImmuneCODE repertoires, a step that removed public or cross-reactive TCRs. Using the MIRA antigens, annotated TCRs were further analysed by specific ORF or by position within an ORF. Breadth was defined as the number of annotated unique rearrangements divided by the total number of unique productive rearrangements, and depth was defined as the summed frequency of the annotated unique rearrangements. Two-sided Wilcoxon rank-sum tests were applied when comparing TCR breadth between groups. Drawn from immuneACCESS, this table holds only the in-frame rearrangements with V and J called that TCRdb kept. Clones are partly lost; checked studies trace under half to an unresolved V gene and leave the rest unexplained. From that table come the V and J calls and clone size; the DNA was used to work out D and trimming. Here the sample has around 250,000 clones; roughly 89% occur a single time. The ten largest account for nearly 3% of the sample.

The V gene is TRBV30 and the J gene is TRBJ1-5; a tentative D call is TRBD1 (5 bases match). This sequence was found in a person aged 18-60 years who received the Ad26.COV2.S COVID-19 vaccine or a placebo. The source material was peripheral blood, sampled in a trial of Ad26.COV2.S vaccine versus placebo. The CDR3 here reads CAWSVGGNQPQHF. In nucleotide form, the sequence is TGTGCCTGGAGTGTCGGGGGGAATCAGCCCCAGCATTTT.